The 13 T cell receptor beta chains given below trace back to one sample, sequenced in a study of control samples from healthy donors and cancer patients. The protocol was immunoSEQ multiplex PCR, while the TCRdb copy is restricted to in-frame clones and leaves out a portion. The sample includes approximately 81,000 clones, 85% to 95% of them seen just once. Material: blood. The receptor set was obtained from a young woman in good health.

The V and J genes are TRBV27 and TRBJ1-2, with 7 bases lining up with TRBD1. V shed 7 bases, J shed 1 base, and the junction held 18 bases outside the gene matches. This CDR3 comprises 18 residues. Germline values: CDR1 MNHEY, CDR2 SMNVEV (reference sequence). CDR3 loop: CASKGATIRDRYNYGYTF. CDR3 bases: TGTGCCAGCAAAGGCGCTACGATCCGGGACAGATATAACTATGGCTACACCTTC.

The CDR3: CASSQAGVTYEQYF. Here the CDR3 DNA reads TGCGCCAGCAGCCAAGCGGGAGTGACGTACGAGCAGTACTTC. J is TRBJ2-7 and V is TRBV4-1, with a tentative D call TRBD2 (6 bases). Germline values: CDR1 MGHRA, CDR2 YSYEKL. The CDR3 is 14 residues long. V lost 1 base to trimming and J lost 4 bases, with 11 bases between them.

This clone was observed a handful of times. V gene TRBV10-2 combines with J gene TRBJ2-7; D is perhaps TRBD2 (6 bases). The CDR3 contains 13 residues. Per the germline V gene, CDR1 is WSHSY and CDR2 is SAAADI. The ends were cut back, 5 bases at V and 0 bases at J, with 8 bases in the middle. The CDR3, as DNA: TGCGCCAGCAGTCACGGGAGCTCCTACGAGCAGTACTTC. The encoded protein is CASSHGSSYEQYF.

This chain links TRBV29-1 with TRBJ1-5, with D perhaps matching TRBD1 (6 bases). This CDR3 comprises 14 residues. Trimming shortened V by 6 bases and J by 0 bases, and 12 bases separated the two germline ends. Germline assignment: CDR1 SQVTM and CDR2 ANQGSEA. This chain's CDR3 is CSVGGGVSNQPQHF. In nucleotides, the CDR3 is TGCAGCGTAGGGGGTGGGGTTAGCAATCAGCCCCAGCATTTT. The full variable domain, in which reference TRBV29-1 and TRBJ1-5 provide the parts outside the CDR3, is SAVISQKPSRDICQRGTSLTIQCQVDSQVTMMFWYRQQPGQSLTLIATANQGSEATYESGFVIDKFPISRPNLTFSTLTVSNMSPEDSSIYLCSVGGGVSNQPQHFGDGTRLSIL.

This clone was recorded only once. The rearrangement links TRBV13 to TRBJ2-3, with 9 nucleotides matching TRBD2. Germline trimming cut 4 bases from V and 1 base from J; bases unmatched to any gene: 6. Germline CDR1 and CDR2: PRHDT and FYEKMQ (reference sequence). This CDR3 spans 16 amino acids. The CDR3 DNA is TGTGCCAGCAGCTACCCTCGGACTAGCGGCACAGATACGCAGTATTTT. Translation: CASSYPRTSGTDTQYF.

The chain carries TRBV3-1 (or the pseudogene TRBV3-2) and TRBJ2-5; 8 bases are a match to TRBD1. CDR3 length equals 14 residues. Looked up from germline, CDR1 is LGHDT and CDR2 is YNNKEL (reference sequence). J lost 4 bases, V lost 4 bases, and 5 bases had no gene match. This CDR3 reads CASSPQGAGETQYF. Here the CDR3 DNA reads TGTGCCAGCAGCCCCCAGGGGGCTGGAGAGACCCAGTACTTC.

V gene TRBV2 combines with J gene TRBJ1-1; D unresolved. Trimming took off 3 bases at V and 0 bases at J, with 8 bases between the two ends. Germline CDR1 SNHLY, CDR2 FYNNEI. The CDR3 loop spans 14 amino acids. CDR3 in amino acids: CASSDSTVNTEAFF. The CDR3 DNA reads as TGTGCCAGCAGTGATTCGACGGTGAACACTGAAGCTTTCTTT.

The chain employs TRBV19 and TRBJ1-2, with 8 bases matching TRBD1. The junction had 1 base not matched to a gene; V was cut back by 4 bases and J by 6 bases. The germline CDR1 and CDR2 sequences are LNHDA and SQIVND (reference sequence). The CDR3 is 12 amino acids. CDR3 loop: CASSRQGNGYTF. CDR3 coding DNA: TGTGCCAGTAGTAGACAGGGGAATGGCTACACCTTC.

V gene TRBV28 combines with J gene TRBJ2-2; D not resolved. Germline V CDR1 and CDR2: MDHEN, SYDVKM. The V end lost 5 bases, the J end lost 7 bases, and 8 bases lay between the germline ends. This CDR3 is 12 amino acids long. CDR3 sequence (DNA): TGTGCCAGCAGTACCCCCCACGGGGAGCTGTTTTTT. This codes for CASSTPHGELFF.

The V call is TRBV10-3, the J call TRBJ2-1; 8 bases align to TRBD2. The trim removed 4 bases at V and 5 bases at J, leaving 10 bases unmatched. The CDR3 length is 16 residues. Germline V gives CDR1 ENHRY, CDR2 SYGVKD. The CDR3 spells CAISGGLSGVNNEQFF. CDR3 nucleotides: TGTGCCATCAGTGGGGGCCTTAGCGGGGTGAACAATGAGCAGTTCTTC.

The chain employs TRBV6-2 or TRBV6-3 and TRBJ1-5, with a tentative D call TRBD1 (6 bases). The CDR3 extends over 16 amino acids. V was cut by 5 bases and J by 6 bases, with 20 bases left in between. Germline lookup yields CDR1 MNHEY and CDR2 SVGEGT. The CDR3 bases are TGTGCCAGCAGTAACAACGTACAGGGTGCTTTTCAGCCCCAGCATTTT. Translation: CASSNNVQGAFQPQHF.

In DNA form, the CDR3 reads TGTGCCACCAGTCCCCTTCCGGGACAGGGCTTATACGAGCAGTACTTC. This translates into CATSPLPGQGLYEQYF. The V and J genes are TRBV15 and TRBJ2-7, with 9 bases matching TRBD1. This CDR3 has 16 residues. V was pared by 6 bases and J by 4 bases, with 13 bases of the junction left unmatched. Looked up from germline, CDR1 is LNHNV and CDR2 is YYDKDF (reference sequence).

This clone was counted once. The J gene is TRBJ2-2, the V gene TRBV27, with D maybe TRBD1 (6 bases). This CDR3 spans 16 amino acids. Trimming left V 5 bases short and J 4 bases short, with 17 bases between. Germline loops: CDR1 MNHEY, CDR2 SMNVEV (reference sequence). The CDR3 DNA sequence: TGTGCCAGCAGTCCGGTTTGGGGGCGCGGCACCGGGGAGCTGTTTTTT. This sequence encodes CASSPVWGRGTGELFF.